These 32 T cell receptor beta chains were sequenced from one sample in a study of cytomegalovirus exposure and HLA in healthy donors. It was with 60 Vbeta and 13 Jbeta primers that the PCR ran. Clones were read by immunoSEQ multiplex PCR, and TCRdb kept only the in-frame ones, dropping some. The data show 150,000 to 200,000 clones, approximately 80% seen once. What was sequenced was PBMCs. Every receptor here comes from a boy aged 10-17 years in good health and CMV-seronegative.

The chain links TRBV19 to TRBJ2-3, with D possibly being TRBD2 (6 bases). CDR1 is LNHDA, CDR2 SQIVND, per germline (reference sequence). This CDR3 has 18 amino acids. Trimming left V 0 bases short and J 8 bases short, with 24 bases between. In DNA, the CDR3 is TGTGCCAGTAGTATAGATTCGGGGGAACACCCCAGAGATGGTACGCAGTATTTT. Its translation: CASSIDSGEHPRDGTQYF.

The count of this clone is one. The CDR3: CASSFGGQGEYEQYF. The CDR3 nucleotides are TGCGCCAGCAGCTTCGGTGGACAGGGGGAATACGAGCAGTACTTC. V is TRBV5-1 and J is TRBJ2-7; TRBD1 matches 10 bases. The germline V gene encodes CDR1 SGHRS and CDR2 YFSETQ. The CDR3 is 15 residues long. Trimming cost V 2 bases and J 4 bases; bases outside gene matches: 6.

The J gene is TRBJ2-3, the V gene TRBV6-5, with D uncertain. V lost 0 bases to trimming and J lost 6 bases, with 7 bases between them. CDR1 MNHEY and CDR2 SVGAGI come from the germline V gene. The CDR3 has 13 residues. For the CDR3, the DNA is TGTGCCAGCAGTTACTCTTTTTCGGATACGCAGTATTTT. Its translation: CASSYSFSDTQYF.

The CDR3 DNA sequence: TGTGCCTGGGCTGGGAGTGCGTCCTACAATCAGCCCCAGCATTTT. Encoded protein: CAWAGSASYNQPQHF. The gene calls are TRBV30 and TRBJ1-5; D gene ambiguous. This CDR3 contains 15 residues. Deletions cut 5 bases from V and 3 bases from J, with 17 bases between. CDR1 GTSNPN and CDR2 SVGIG come from the germline V gene (reference sequence).

V and J are TRBV13 and TRBJ2-7; TRBD1 agrees at 7 bases. Unmatched junction bases numbered 11, after V lost 6 bases and J lost 0 bases. This CDR3 contains 16 residues. Germline CDR1 and CDR2: PRHDT and FYEKMQ (reference sequence). The CDR3 DNA is TGTGCCAGCAGTCACCCGGGACAGAGAAACTCCTACGAGCAGTACTTC. As protein: CASSHPGQRNSYEQYF.

V gene TRBV5-1 combines with J gene TRBJ2-1, with 7 nucleotides matching TRBD2. V dropped 0 bases and J dropped 6; count of bases not matched to a gene: 9. Germline V gene lookup returns CDR1 SGHRS and CDR2 YFSETQ. CDR3 length equals 16 residues. This CDR3 reads CASSLALGGKSNEQFF. For the CDR3, the DNA is TGCGCCAGCAGCTTGGCCCTCGGGGGGAAGAGCAATGAGCAGTTCTTC.

The V call is TRBV10-3, the J call TRBJ1-1; 9 positions match TRBD1. Per germline, CDR1 ENHRY and CDR2 SYGVKD. J gave up 5 bases and V 5 bases, and 6 bases lay outside the gene matches. This CDR3 spans 14 amino acids. CDR3 DNA: TGTGCCATCAGTCTACAGGGGGCCGGGACTGAAGCTTTCTTT. This codes for CAISLQGAGTEAFF.

V and J are TRBV19 and TRBJ1-1, with D possibly being TRBD1 (5 bases). Deletions cut 2 bases from V and 2 bases from J, with 9 bases between. This CDR3 spans 14 amino acids. Germline assignment: CDR1 LNHDA and CDR2 SQIVND (reference sequence). DNA of the CDR3: TGTGCCAGTAGTATAACGGGGGTTAACACTGAAGCTTTCTTT. The encoded protein is CASSITGVNTEAFF.

This clone was detected only a few times. CDR3 nucleotide sequence: TGTGCCAGCAGCTTGTTCAAGGGAGGCTATGGCTACACCTTC. It yields the protein CASSLFKGGYGYTF. This rearrangement joins TRBV5-6 to TRBJ1-2, with no clear D. This CDR3 comprises 14 residues. CDR1 SGHDT and CDR2 YYEEEE come from the germline V gene. V was trimmed by 1 base and J by 4 bases, leaving 11 bases between them.

The chain joins TRBV11-1 to TRBJ2-5, with D possibly being TRBD1 (6 bases). This CDR3 spans 15 amino acids. Trimming pared 1 base from V and 1 base from J, leaving 10 bases between. The germline CDR1 and CDR2 sequences are SGHAT and FQDESV (reference sequence). As DNA, the CDR3 is TGTGCCAGCAGCTTAGTACAGGGTTCCCAAGAGACCCAGTACTTC. This encodes CASSLVQGSQETQYF.

Concerning this clone itself: One end of the junction is discordant with germline, which a read error may explain. The chain has TRBV19 and TRBJ2-2, with 10 bases identical to TRBD2. The CDR3 is made up of 15 amino acids. The V gene's germline CDR1 is LNHDA and CDR2 SQIVND (reference sequence). Here the CDR3 reads CASSPGLANTGELFF. CDR3 coding DNA: TGTGCCAGTAGCCCGGGACTAGCGAATACCGGGGAGCTGTTTTTT.

This clone was recorded a few times. The chain uses TRBV10-3 and TRBJ2-3, with D maybe TRBD2 (6 bases). Germline-derived CDR1 and CDR2 are ENHRY and SYGVKD. The CDR3 loop spans 14 amino acids. Trimming took off 6 bases at V and 1 base at J, with 11 bases between the two ends. The CDR3 region is CAIRRENGTDTQYF. As DNA, the CDR3 is TGTGCCATCAGACGGGAGAACGGCACAGATACGCAGTATTTT.

V gene TRBV4-3 combines with J gene TRBJ2-2, with 10 positions matching TRBD2. J was trimmed by 7 bases and V by 0 bases; bases with no gene match: 8. Germline V gives CDR1 LGHNA, CDR2 YSLEER. The CDR3 covers 17 residues. The CDR3 loop is CASSQEKSSGSGGELFF. As DNA, the CDR3 is TGCGCCAGCAGCCAAGAGAAATCTAGCGGGAGTGGCGGGGAGCTGTTTTTT.

The chain uses TRBV10-3 and TRBJ1-1, with TRBD1 as a possible D gene (6 bases). This CDR3 is 12 amino acids long. V was cut by 6 bases and J by 8 bases, with 13 bases left in between. Germline values: CDR1 ENHRY, CDR2 SYGVKD. As DNA, the CDR3 is TGTGCCATCAGGGATTGGCAGGGGGAAGCTTTCTTT. Its translation is CAIRDWQGEAFF.

This clone was seen only once. This chain joins TRBV5-4 and TRBJ2-7, with 7 bases aligning to TRBD1. CDR1 is SGHNT, CDR2 YYREEE, per germline (reference sequence). J gave up 3 bases and V 4 bases, and 7 bases lay outside the gene matches. The length of the CDR3 is 14 residues. The CDR3 reads CASSGDRGSYEQYF. The CDR3 DNA reads as TGTGCCAGCAGCGGGGACAGAGGAAGCTACGAGCAGTACTTC.

This clone was recorded only once. This sequence joins TRBV28 and TRBJ2-5, with 8 bases matching TRBD1. V lost 6 bases and J lost 5; bases outside the gene matches: 5. The CDR3 contains 13 residues. Germline values: CDR1 MDHEN, CDR2 SYDVKM. The CDR3 sequence: CASRSGGLETQYF. The CDR3 DNA follows: TGTGCCAGCAGATCAGGGGGCCTGGAGACCCAGTACTTC. The full variable domain, in which reference TRBV28 and TRBJ2-5 provide the parts outside the CDR3, is DVKVTQSSRYLVKRTGEKVFLECVQDMDHENMFWYRQDPGLGLRLIYFSYDVKMKEKGDIPEGYSVSREKKERFSLILESASTNQTSMYLCASRSGGLETQYFGPGTRLLVL.

CDR3 DNA sequence: TGTGCCTGGAGCGGACAGGCGACGAACACTGAAGCTTTCTTT. Translation gives CAWSGQATNTEAFF. The V gene is TRBV30, the J gene TRBJ1-1, with TRBD1 matching over 7 bases. The V segment lost 3 bases and the J segment 1 base; nucleotides outside the gene matches: 5. The CDR3 loop spans 14 amino acids. In germline, CDR1 is GTSNPN, CDR2 SVGIG (reference sequence).

This chain links TRBV15 with TRBJ1-4; D is uncertain. Germline loops: CDR1 LNHNV, CDR2 YYDKDF (reference sequence). V was cut by 5 bases and J by 0 bases, with 10 bases left in between. This CDR3 is 15 amino acids long. The CDR3 DNA follows: TGTGCCACCAGCTTTACACCCGCAACTAATGAAAAACTGTTTTTT. Protein sequence: CATSFTPATNEKLFF.

The J gene is TRBJ1-6, the V gene TRBV5-1; TRBD1 matches 7 bases. The CDR3 extends over 16 amino acids. Trimming at V came to 4 bases and at J to 9 bases, leaving 13 bases not matched to a gene. Germline-derived CDR1 and CDR2 are SGHRS and YFSETQ. The CDR3 protein is CASSPIARQGSSPLHF. The CDR3 region has the DNA TGCGCCAGCAGCCCAATCGCGAGACAGGGTAGTTCACCCCTCCACTTT.

The rearrangement uses TRBV11-2 and TRBJ1-6; TRBD1 is a possible D gene (6 bases). The V gene's germline CDR1 is SGHAT and CDR2 FQNNGV. This CDR3 spans 16 amino acids. Between the trimmed V and J ends, which lost 0 bases and 4 bases, there was a span of 10 bases. The CDR3: CASSLETGQYNSPLHF. CDR3 nucleotides: TGTGCCAGCAGCTTAGAAACAGGGCAGTATAATTCACCCCTCCACTTT.

This clone was seen only once. J is TRBJ1-2 and V is TRBV10-3; TRBD1 matches 9 bases. With V trimmed by 7 bases and J by 4 bases, 4 bases remained unmatched. Germline lookup yields CDR1 ENHRY and CDR2 SYGVKD. The CDR3 is made up of 13 amino acids. The CDR3: CAITDRGSYGYTF. The CDR3 region has the DNA TGTGCCATCACCGACAGGGGGAGCTATGGCTACACCTTC.

The CDR3 loop is CASSSDSLGRGQEQPQHF. CDR3 nucleotide sequence: TGTGCCAGCAGTTCTGACTCTTTGGGCAGGGGGCAAGAACAGCCCCAGCATTTT. The V call is TRBV28, the J call TRBJ1-5; 8 bases fit TRBD1. The CDR3 loop spans 18 amino acids. Germline loops: CDR1 MDHEN, CDR2 SYDVKM. V lost 4 bases to trimming and J lost 7 bases; unmatched junction nucleotides: 18.

The sample holds a few counts of this clone. This chain joins TRBV25-1 and TRBJ1-1; D uncertain. Germline CDR1 is MGHDK and CDR2 is SYGVNS. CDR3 length: 12 amino acids. Trimming cost V 7 bases and J 6 bases, with 12 bases left between them. The CDR3: CASIERFAEAFF. The CDR3 coding sequence is TGTGCCAGCATTGAGAGGTTCGCTGAAGCTTTCTTT.

The chain employs TRBV7-6 and TRBJ2-7, with D possibly being TRBD2 (6 bases). The V end was cut by 5 bases, the J end by 2 bases, with 19 bases between. Germline loops: CDR1 SGHVS, CDR2 FNYEAQ. The CDR3 has 16 amino acids. CDR3 sequence: CASSQTRAGAAYEQYF. The CDR3 DNA sequence: TGTGCCAGCAGCCAGACTAGAGCAGGCGCGGCCTACGAGCAGTACTTC.

The rearrangement joins TRBV30 to TRBJ1-4, with D unclear. Germline CDR1 GTSNPN, CDR2 SVGIG (reference sequence). The length of the CDR3 is 14 residues. Trimming cost V 0 bases and J 3 bases, with 8 bases left between them. The CDR3 spells CAWSVRLSNEKLFF. The CDR3 nucleotides read TGTGCCTGGAGTGTACGACTATCTAATGAAAAACTGTTTTTT.

Worth noting for this clone: The germline gene is not matched at one end of the junction; a read error may be the cause. Other DNA sequences within the sample encode an identical CDR3. This chain connects TRBV4-2 to TRBJ2-5; 10 bases match TRBD2. There are 17 residues in the CDR3. Per germline, CDR1 LGHNA and CDR2 YNFKEQ. The CDR3 region has the DNA TGTGCCAGTAGCCAGGAACTAGCGGGGCCGTTCCAAGAGACCCAGTACTTC. Its protein product is CASSQELAGPFQETQYF.

The chain couples TRBV6-1 to TRBJ1-1, with a weak D call TRBD1 (5 bases). V was trimmed by 1 base and J by 3 bases, leaving 12 bases between them. CDR3 length equals 15 residues. Germline V gene sequence: CDR1 MNHNS, CDR2 SASEGT. Here the CDR3 DNA reads TGTGCCAGCAGTGAAGTTCCAGGGTCGTACACTGAAGCTTTCTTT. The encoded protein is CASSEVPGSYTEAFF.

The chain has TRBV4-2 and TRBJ2-5; 10 nucleotides align to TRBD2. The DNA end lines up better with TRBJ2-7; the J call may be wrong. Germline values: CDR1 LGHNA, CDR2 YNFKEQ. The CDR3 length is 17 residues. The DNA for the CDR3 is TGTGCCAGCAGCCAGGATACTAGCGGGGCCCTCTCCTACGAGCAGTACTTC. Its protein is CASSQDTSGALSYEQYF.

The rearrangement links TRBV30 to TRBJ2-3; 9 bases map to TRBD2. Germline trimming cut 4 bases from V and 4 bases from J; bases unmatched to any gene: 3. This CDR3 contains 13 residues. Germline CDR1 and CDR2: GTSNPN and SVGIG (reference sequence). CDR3 protein: CAWTAGGSDTQYF. The DNA for the CDR3 is TGTGCCTGGACGGCGGGGGGGTCAGATACGCAGTATTTT.

The CDR3 coding sequence is TGTGCCAGCAGTTTATCGGGGACAGGGGTCTTCTCTTATGAAAAACTGTTTTTT. Its translation: CASSLSGTGVFSYEKLFF. The gene calls are TRBV27 and TRBJ1-4, with 10 positions matching TRBD1. Germline V gives CDR1 MNHEY, CDR2 SMNVEV (reference sequence). The CDR3 loop spans 18 amino acids. The V segment lost 0 bases and the J segment 6 bases; nucleotides outside the gene matches: 10.

This clone has only one observation. The gene calls are TRBV5-8 and TRBJ2-3, with 7 bases that match TRBD1. The trim removed 5 bases at V and 2 bases at J, leaving 8 bases unmatched. Germline V gene data show CDR1 as SGHTS and CDR2 as YDEGEE. The CDR3 spans 15 residues. Here the CDR3 DNA reads TGTGCCAGCAGGACAGACAGGGACCCCACAGATACGCAGTATTTT. Protein sequence: CASRTDRDPTDTQYF.

This clone was found once. The V gene is TRBV10-3, the J gene TRBJ1-2, with D tentatively TRBD1 (5 bases). Germline values: CDR1 ENHRY, CDR2 SYGVKD. This CDR3 is 14 amino acids long. The V end was cut by 0 bases, the J end by 7 bases, with 12 bases between. The DNA for the CDR3 is TGTGCCATCAGTGAGTCGGAGAATAGGGGTGGCTACACCTTC. Translation: CAISESENRGGYTF.